The 2 T cell receptor beta chains below were found in one sample sequenced in a study of early T cells in non-severe SARS-CoV-2 infection. TCRdb analysed the 5' RACE reads with MiXCR anew, one entry per CDR3 protein. Among more than 45,000 distinct CDR3 sequences listed, less than 15% were seen once. The sample was whole blood. Source of these receptors: an adult who was a healthcare worker with PCR-confirmed SARS-CoV-2 infection or an uninfected control (not recorded which).

This clonotype is categorized as medium-sized. This rearrangement joins TRBV12-3 or TRBV12-4 to TRBJ2-5; TRBD2 is a possible D gene (5 bases). CDR3 size: 13 residues. Trimming took off 5 bases at V and 5 bases at J, with 12 bases between the two ends. CDR3 residues: CASSITRWETQYF. The CDR3 DNA follows: TGTGCCAGCAGTATCACTAGGTGGGAGACCCAGTACTTC.

This chain links TRBV10-3 with TRBJ2-1; D gene ambiguous. Germline V gives CDR1 ENHRY, CDR2 SYGVKD. The V gene lost 6 bases and the J gene lost 5 bases, with 17 bases spanning the gap. This CDR3 region has 15 residues. In DNA, the CDR3 is TGTGCCATCAGGGCCGGGCCTCAACCCCACAATGAGCAGTTCTTC. It specifies CAIRAGPQPHNEQFF.